Here is one TCR beta chain with its context. Its target is not known. This entry comes from a study of T cell responses to AZD1222 COVID-19 vaccine. It was second doses at about 4 or about 12 weeks that were pooled. TCRdb's table, derived via immunoSEQ multiplex PCR, lists solely in-frame clones and lacks some. Of some 130,000 clones in the sample, approximately 92% were seen once. CDR1 SGDLS and CDR2 YYNGEE come from the germline V gene. Trimming shortened V by 0 bases and J by 3 bases, and 15 bases separated the two germline ends. This CDR3 has 16 residues. The study, taken as a whole, reports: Dominant CD4 TCR responses targeted spike regions 160-218 and 743-854. Possibly, clonal diversity was underestimated; donors were largely white British and included more females.

This TCR was sampled from an adult who received the AZD1222 COVID-19 vaccine. The chain recombines TRBV9 with TRBJ1-2, with D possibly TRBD1 on 5 matching bases. Sample: peripheral blood, taken 28 days after the second AZD1222 dose. The CDR3 sequence: CASSVGGAATDYGYTF. In DNA form, the CDR3 reads TGTGCCAGCAGCGTAGGAGGGGCGGCCACGGACTATGGCTACACCTTC.